This T cell receptor beta chain was identified during a study of blood T cell repertoires in COVID-19 (dated by TCRdb to between 2020 and 2021). A note on the overall study: The collaborator samples originated in the United States, Italy and Spain and spanned the acute and convalescent phases of COVID-19. The material from the prospective study consisted of cDNA or gDNA derived from T cells, B-cell-depleted T cells, or PBMCs. Subjects who had been exposed to COVID-19, were actively infected with it, or had recovered from it provided the deeply sampled blood TCRbeta repertoires that made up the dataset. A freely available public database, intended as a resource for researchers studying the immune response to SARS-CoV-2, is where the repertoires were released. Samples were obtained from the ongoing ImmuneRACE study (first 160 participants) and from 1,000 to 1,500 subjects provided by 6 global collaborators. The sample metadata nearly always contained a de-identified subject ID, COVID-19 status, age in years and sex. Where HLA class I and class II types were available, the types were taken from metadata supplied by the sample provider, not from assay-based typing.

The immunoSEQ Assay, a bias-controlled multiplex PCR, was used to amplify TCRbeta CDR3 regions from genomic DNA. As for the authors' bioinformatics: The number of nucleated cells in each sample was estimated from the amplification of reference gene primers within the assay. Sequence reads were collapsed and filtered to measure the absolute abundance of every unique TCRbeta CDR3 rearrangement. Productive Simpson clonality was computed per sample as the square root of Simpson's diversity index over productive rearrangements. Sourced from immuneACCESS, this table was stored by TCRdb with only in-frame sequences that have V and J called. A share of the clones is absent; for the studies checked, an unresolved V gene accounts for under half, and the remainder has no known explanation. Clone size and V and J calls were adopted from that table, with D and trimming inferred from the DNA. Counted in this sample were roughly 120,000 clones; approximately 85% of them appeared once. Clones ranked in the top ten supply 3.4% of the sample.

What the work shows at the level of the full study, not this receptor alone: The quantity of clinical and demographic metadata differed by source and by participant and was supplied without curation.

The collaborating institutions used their own protocols to collect whole blood in K2EDTA tubes. Collaborator samples were shipped for TCRbeta analysis as frozen whole blood, isolated PBMCs, or DNA extracted from either sample type. For this clone: This clone's antigen is unknown. Qualities for individual bases were not recorded, and no much larger clone is one base off.

V is reduced by 4 bases and J by 2 bases, leaving a spacing of 9 bases between them. The germline V gene encodes CDR1 SQVTM and CDR2 ANQGSEA. CDR3 length: 14 amino acids, cysteine to phenylalanine. CDR3 DNA is the only sequence kept; it has 42 bases, read in frame from the first base. The chain joins TRBV29-1 to TRBJ2-6; too little of a D gene remains to name it. The sample taken for sequencing was peripheral blood. This clonotype was obtained from a middle-aged man with acute or convalescent COVID-19. For the CDR3, the sequence is CSVASGTGANVLTF. The nucleotide sequence reads TGCAGCGTTGCATCGGGTACTGGGGCCAACGTCCTGACTTTC.